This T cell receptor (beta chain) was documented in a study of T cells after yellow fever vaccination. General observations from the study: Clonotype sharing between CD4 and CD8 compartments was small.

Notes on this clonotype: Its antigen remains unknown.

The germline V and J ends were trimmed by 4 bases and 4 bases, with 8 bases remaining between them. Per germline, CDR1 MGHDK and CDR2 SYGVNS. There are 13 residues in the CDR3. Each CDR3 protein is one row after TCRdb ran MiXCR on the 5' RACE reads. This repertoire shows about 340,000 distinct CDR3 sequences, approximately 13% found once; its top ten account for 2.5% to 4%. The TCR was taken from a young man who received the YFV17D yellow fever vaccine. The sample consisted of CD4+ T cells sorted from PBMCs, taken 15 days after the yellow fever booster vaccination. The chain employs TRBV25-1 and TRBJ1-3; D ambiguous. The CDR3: CASSVTLGNTIYF. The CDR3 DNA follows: TGTGCCAGCAGTGTAACACTCGGAAACACCATATATTTT. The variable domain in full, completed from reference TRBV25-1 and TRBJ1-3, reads EADIYQTPRYLVIGTGKKITLECSQTMGHDKMYWYQQDPGMELHLIHYSYGVNSTEKGDLSSESTVSRIRTEHFPLTLESARPSHTSQYLCASSVTLGNTIYFGEGSWLTVV.